This TCR beta chain was documented in a study of cytomegalovirus exposure and HLA in healthy donors. The primer mix had 60 Vbeta and 13 Jbeta primers. The table came from immunoSEQ multiplex PCR; TCRdb's copy has only in-frame clones and leaves some out. This table holds 120,000 to 150,000 clones, about 85% found once. CDR3 length equals 15 residues. V was clipped by 2 bases and J by 2 bases, with 7 bases between them. Looked up from germline, CDR1 is LGHNT and CDR2 is FRNRAP. The clonotype originates from a female donor in good health and CMV-seronegative. The gene calls are TRBV12-5 and TRBJ1-6; D possibly corresponds to TRBD1 (6 bases). Sequenced input: PBMCs. The CDR3 region is CASGLQGPYNSPLHF. DNA for the CDR3: TGTGCTAGTGGTTTGCAGGGGCCCTATAATTCACCCCTCCACTTT.